This T cell receptor (beta chain) was found in a study of radiotherapy plus CTLA-4 blockade in lung cancer (dated by TCRdb to 2017 to 2018). With respect to the entire study: Among enrolled patients, approximately 18% had an objective response and 31% reached disease control. Summary of the overall study and its limitations: TCR clones derived from tumors expanded in peripheral blood after treatment with radiotherapy and ipilimumab. The strongest predictors of response, as reported, were early dynamic changes in blood T cell clones along with a rise in serum interferon-beta after radiation.

Concerning this clone: This receptor's antigen is unknown. No base-level quality is on record; no much larger clone is a single base apart.

The method was the immunoSEQ multiplex PCR assay. TCRdb obtained this table from immuneACCESS and retained in-frame rearrangements with V and J assigned. These tables miss some clones; where compared with another copy, unresolved V genes account for less than half of the shortfall, and the remainder is unexplained. Counted in this sample were about 31,000 clones; around 70% of them appeared once. In total, the top ten clones hold approximately 4.5% of the sample. The study evaluated CTLA-4 blockade (ipilimumab) given together with focal radiation therapy in patients who had chemo-refractory metastatic non-small-cell lung cancer. The cysteine opens and the phenylalanine closes a CDR3 of 15 amino acids. Only the CDR3 part of the read is kept: 45 bases, read in frame from the first base. The junction shows trimming of 5 bases on V and 3 bases on J, plus 11 bases between the germline ends. Based on the germline V gene, the CDR1 and CDR2 sequences are SGHAT and FQNNGV.

The sample here was peripheral blood, taken from a patient treated with radiotherapy plus ipilimumab. The receptor's source is a human donor with non-small cell lung cancer whose response to radiotherapy plus ipilimumab could not be evaluated. This chain joins TRBV11-2 to TRBJ2-6; matching of 6 bases hints at TRBD1 as the D gene. The bases are TGTGCCAGCAGCGAACAGGGTTTTGGGGCCAACGTCCTGACTTTC. This sequence encodes CASSEQGFGANVLTF. The full variable domain, with segments outside the CDR3 supplied by the reference TRBV11-2 and TRBJ2-6 proteins, appears as EAGVAQSPRYKIIEKRQSVAFWCNPISGHATLYWYQQILGQGPKLLIQFQNNGVVDDSQLPKDRFSAERLKGVDSTLKIQPAKLEDSAVYLCASSEQGFGANVLTFGAGSRLTVL.